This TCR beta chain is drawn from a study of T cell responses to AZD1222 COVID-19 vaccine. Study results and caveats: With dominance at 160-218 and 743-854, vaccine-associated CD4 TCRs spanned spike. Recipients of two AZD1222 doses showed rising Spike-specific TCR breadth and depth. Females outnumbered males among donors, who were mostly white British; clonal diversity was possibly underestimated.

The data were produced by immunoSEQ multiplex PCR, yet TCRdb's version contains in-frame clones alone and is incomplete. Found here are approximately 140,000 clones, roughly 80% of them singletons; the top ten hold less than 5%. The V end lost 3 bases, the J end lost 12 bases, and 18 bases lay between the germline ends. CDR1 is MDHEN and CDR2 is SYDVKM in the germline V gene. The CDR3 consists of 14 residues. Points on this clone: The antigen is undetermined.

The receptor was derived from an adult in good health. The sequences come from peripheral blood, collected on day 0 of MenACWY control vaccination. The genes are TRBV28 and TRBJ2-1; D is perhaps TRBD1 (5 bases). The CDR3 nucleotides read TGTGCCAGCAGTTTGACAGTACCCCTAAAAGGGCAGTTCTTC. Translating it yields CASSLTVPLKGQFF.